This T cell receptor beta chain is from a study of T-cell reconstitution after alpha-beta-depleted transplantation in children. This clonotype occurred a few times. Unique molecular identifiers were used in preparing the TCRbeta library. TCRdb passed the PCR reads through MiXCR, listing each CDR3 protein once. The data contain 200,000 to 300,000 distinct CDR3 sequences, roughly 26% of them singletons. Germline V gene data show CDR1 as SQVTM and CDR2 as ANQGSEA. V shed 3 bases and J shed 5 bases, with 14 bases lying between them. There are 14 residues in the CDR3. Sample: PBMCs, taken before TCRalphabeta/CD19-depleted stem cell transplant. The rearrangement joins TRBV29-1 to TRBJ2-1; perhaps TRBD1 as D (6 bases). The receptor was isolated from a girl aged 2-10 years with Fanconi anemia, due to receive a stem cell transplant. The CDR3 loop is CSVDLSGANNEQFF. For the CDR3, the DNA is TGCAGCGTTGATCTCTCAGGGGCCAACAATGAGCAGTTCTTC.